This TCR beta chain was retrieved from a study of long-term antiretroviral therapy in people with HIV. The study, taken as a whole, reports: Clonal populations expanded prior to ART predominated within the repertoire at all time points. Information on adherence, resistance and therapy changes was unavailable. Post-ART diversity increased but stayed below transplant donor controls.

Trimming cost V 0 bases and J 4 bases; bases outside gene matches: 9. The CDR3 loop spans 16 amino acids. Germline lookup yields CDR1 WNHNN and CDR2 SYGVQD (reference sequence). Every one of the participants with HIV received treatment in the United States. This clone was found a few times. The antigen is unknown. At survey level, the immunoSEQ assay was run in its v3.0 version. The assay was immunoSEQ multiplex PCR, and TCRdb's table has in-frame clones only and misses some. The sample lists about 26,000 clones, around 85% seen once, with approximately 9.2% in the top ten. The V call is TRBV10-1, the J call TRBJ2-7; 7 bases line up with TRBD2. This receptor was obtained from a man aged 40-50 years with HIV. The sequencing used unsorted PBMCs, collected about 5 years after starting antiretroviral therapy. The CDR3 protein is CASSESVGGSLYEQYF. CDR3 nucleotide sequence: TGCGCCAGCAGTGAGTCGGTCGGCGGGAGTTTATACGAGCAGTACTTC.